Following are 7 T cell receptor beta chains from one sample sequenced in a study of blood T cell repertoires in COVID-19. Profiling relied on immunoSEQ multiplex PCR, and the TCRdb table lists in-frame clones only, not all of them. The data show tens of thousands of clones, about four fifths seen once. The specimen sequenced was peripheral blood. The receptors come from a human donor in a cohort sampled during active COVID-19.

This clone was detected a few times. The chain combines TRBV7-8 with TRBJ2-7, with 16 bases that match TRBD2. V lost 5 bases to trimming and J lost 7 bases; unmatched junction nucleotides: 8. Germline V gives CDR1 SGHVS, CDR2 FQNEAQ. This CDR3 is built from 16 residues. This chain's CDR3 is CASSPGTSGGAGEQYF. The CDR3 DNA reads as TGTGCCAGCAGCCCTGGGACTAGCGGGGGGGCGGGAGAGCAGTACTTC.

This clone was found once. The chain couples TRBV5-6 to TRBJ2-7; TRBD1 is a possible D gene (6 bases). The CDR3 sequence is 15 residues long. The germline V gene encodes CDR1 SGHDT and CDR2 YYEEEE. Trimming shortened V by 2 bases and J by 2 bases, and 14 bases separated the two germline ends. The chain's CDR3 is CASSFRQAAAYEQYF. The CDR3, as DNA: TGTGCCAGCAGCTTTAGACAGGCCGCGGCCTACGAGCAGTACTTC.

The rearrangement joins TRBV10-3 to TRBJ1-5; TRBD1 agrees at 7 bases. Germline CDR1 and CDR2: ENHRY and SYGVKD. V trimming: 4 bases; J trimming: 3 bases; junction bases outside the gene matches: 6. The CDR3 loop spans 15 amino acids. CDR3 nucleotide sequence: TGTGCCATCAGTGGAAGCAGGGGGTCCAATCAGCCCCAGCATTTT. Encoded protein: CAISGSRGSNQPQHF.

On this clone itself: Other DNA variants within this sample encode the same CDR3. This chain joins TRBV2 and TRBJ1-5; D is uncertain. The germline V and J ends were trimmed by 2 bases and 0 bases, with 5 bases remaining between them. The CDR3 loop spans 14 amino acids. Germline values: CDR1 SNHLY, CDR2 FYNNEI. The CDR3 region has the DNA TGTGCCAGCAGTGAATCGTATAGCAATCAGCCCCAGCATTTT. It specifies CASSESYSNQPQHF.

The CDR3 loop reads CASSFAQRKEEQFF. The CDR3 DNA is TGTGCCAGCAGCTTTGCGCAGAGAAAGGAGGAGCAGTTCTTC. The chain is built from TRBV12-1 and TRBJ2-1; whether TRBD2, the table's D call, matches the DNA was not checked. TRBV12-1 is flagged as a pseudogene. The CDR3 covers 14 residues.

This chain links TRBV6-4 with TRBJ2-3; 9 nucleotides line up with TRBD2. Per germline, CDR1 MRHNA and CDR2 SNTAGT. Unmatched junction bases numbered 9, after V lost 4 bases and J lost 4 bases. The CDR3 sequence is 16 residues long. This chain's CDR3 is CASSAAASGDPDTQYF. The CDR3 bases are TGTGCCAGCAGTGCCGCCGCTAGCGGGGACCCAGATACGCAGTATTTT.

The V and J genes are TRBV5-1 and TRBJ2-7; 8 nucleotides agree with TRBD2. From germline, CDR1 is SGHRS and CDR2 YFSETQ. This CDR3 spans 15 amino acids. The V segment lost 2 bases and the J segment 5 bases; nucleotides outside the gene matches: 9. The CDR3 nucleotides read TGCGCCAGCAGCTTCTCAACGGGGGGGATCGACGAGCAGTACTTC. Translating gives CASSFSTGGIDEQYF.